These 8 T cell receptor beta chains were all obtained from the same sample, sequenced in a study of response to subunit inactivated influenza vaccine. A single record per CDR3 protein comes from TCRdb applying MiXCR to the RT-PCR reads. This sample has 200,000 to 300,000 distinct CDR3 sequences, with 12% found just once. The sample was non-naive T cells sorted from PBMCs, taken around 14 days before vaccination. The origin of the receptors is a man aged 50 or older who received an inactivated influenza vaccine.

This clonotype appeared many times. This chain uses TRBV7-7 with TRBJ2-5; TRBD2 agrees at 12 bases. J lost 2 bases, V lost 1 base, and 5 bases had no gene match. The V gene's germline CDR1 is SSHAT and CDR2 FNYEAQ (reference sequence). The length of the CDR3 is 17 residues. The CDR3 loop reads CASSLGLAGDGQETQYF. Here the CDR3 DNA reads TGTGCCAGCAGCTTAGGACTAGCGGGAGATGGGCAAGAGACCCAGTACTTC. The full variable domain, rest sourced from reference TRBV7-7 and TRBJ2-5, is GAGVSQSPRYKVTKRGQDVTLRCDPISSHATLYWYQQALGQGPEFLTYFNYEAQPDKSGLPSDRFSAERPEGSISTLTIQRTEQRDSAMYRCASSLGLAGDGQETQYFGPGTRLLVL.

This clonotype has at least ten counts. The rearrangement links TRBV27 to TRBJ1-1; no reliable D call. Germline V gene sequence: CDR1 MNHEY, CDR2 SMNVEV (reference sequence). V lost 0 bases to trimming and J lost 2 bases, with 7 bases between them. The CDR3 is 14 residues long. The CDR3 sequence: CASSLSGLNTEAFF. The CDR3 DNA reads TGTGCCAGCAGTTTATCTGGGTTAAACACTGAAGCTTTCTTT.

V is TRBV18 and J is TRBJ2-7; 12 nucleotides match TRBD2. Germline CDR1 KGHSH, CDR2 LQKENI. Losses at the gene ends were 0 bases for V and 3 bases for J; bases not matched to a gene: 0. The CDR3 runs to 15 residues. The CDR3 here is CASSPPGLAGYEQYF. CDR3 DNA sequence: TGTGCCAGCTCACCACCGGGACTAGCGGGCTACGAGCAGTACTTC.

The chain couples TRBV6-1 to TRBJ2-7; D is undetermined. Trimming stripped 6 bases from V and 5 bases from J, with 26 bases between. The germline CDR1 and CDR2 sequences are MNHNS and SASEGT. CDR3 length: 17 residues. CDR3 sequence reads: CASSPGYTHARTNEQYF. The CDR3 coding sequence is TGTGCCAGCAGCCCCGGATATACCCATGCCCGCACGAACGAGCAGTACTTC.

This clonotype showed up just a few times. V and J are TRBV12-3 or TRBV12-4 and TRBJ1-1; no reliable D call. The germline V and J ends were trimmed by 6 bases and 2 bases, with 19 bases remaining between them. This CDR3 has 16 amino acids. CDR3 amino acids: CASSDPGGFTNTEAFF. CDR3 in DNA: TGTGCCAGCAGCGATCCCGGCGGGTTCACAAACACTGAAGCTTTCTTT.

The V call is TRBV4-1, the J call TRBJ2-5; TRBD1 aligns across 7 bases. Germline values: CDR1 MGHRA, CDR2 YSYEKL. CDR3 length: 15 residues. Trimming took 4 bases from V and 5 from J; bases not matched to a gene: 10. CDR3 nucleotide sequence: TGCGCCAGCAGCCGAACGGAAGGGGGCACGGAGACCCAGTACTTC. Protein product: CASSRTEGGTETQYF.

This clonotype was seen more than once but under ten times. This chain connects TRBV11-2 to TRBJ2-3; D not certain. The length of the CDR3 is 12 residues. Germline V gene sequence: CDR1 SGHAT, CDR2 FQNNGV. The V gene lost 7 bases and the J gene lost 0 bases, with 5 bases spanning the gap. The DNA for the CDR3 is TGTGCCAGCACCCGGAGCACAGATACGCAGTATTTT. This gives the protein CASTRSTDTQYF.

This clonotype was detected a few times. The chain employs TRBV6-2 or TRBV6-3 and TRBJ2-5; D may be TRBD2 (6 bases). Germline CDR1 MNHEY, CDR2 SVGEGT. This CDR3 has 13 residues. Trimming stripped 6 bases from V and 5 bases from J, with 13 bases between. The CDR3 region is CASRRGIVETQYF. The DNA for the CDR3 is TGTGCCAGCAGACGGGGGATCGTGGAGACCCAGTACTTC.